This TCR beta chain was recovered during a study of cytomegalovirus exposure and HLA in healthy donors. V lost 0 bases to trimming and J lost 1 base; unmatched junction nucleotides: 5. The CDR3 consists of 16 residues. Germline V gene data show CDR1 as SGDLS and CDR2 as YYNGEE. PCR used 60 Vbeta primers and 13 Jbeta primers. Method: immunoSEQ multiplex PCR; TCRdb's copy keeps in-frame clones and lacks some. The profile covers about 130,000 clones, with around 75% appearing a single time and around 3.2% taken by the ten largest. The TCR was taken from a man aged 40-49 years in good health and CMV-seronegative. The sequenced sample consisted of PBMCs. The chain joins TRBV9 to TRBJ2-3; 7 nucleotides agree with TRBD2. CDR3 bases: TGTGCCAGCAGCGTAGGGCGGGACTACCGCACAGATACGCAGTATTTT. Amino acids: CASSVGRDYRTDTQYF. Looking up the rest from reference TRBV9 and TRBJ2-3 gives the full variable domain: DSGVTQTPKHLITATGQRVTLRCSPRSGDLSVYWYQQSLDQGLQFLIQYYNGEERAKGNILERFSAQQFPDLHSELNLSSLELGDSALYFCASSVGRDYRTDTQYFGPGTRLTVL.